This TCR beta chain derives from a study of shared clonotypes between healthy human individuals. Germline V gene lookup returns CDR1 SGHVS and CDR2 FQNEAQ. CDR3 size: 14 residues. Trimming cost V 5 bases and J 6 bases; bases outside gene matches: 7. Clones were sequenced by immunoSEQ multiplex PCR, and TCRdb holds only the in-frame ones, with some missing. The table has about 1 million clones, approximately 76% seen once. This TCR derives from a young man in good health. The V call is TRBV7-8, the J call TRBJ1-2, with TRBD1 matching 9 bases. The sample was memory CD4+ T cells sorted from blood. Subset noted: CD45RA-negative fraction. The DNA of the CDR3 is TGTGCCAGCAGCAAAGGGACAGGGATCAATGGCTACACCTTC. Protein sequence: CASSKGTGINGYTF. The entire variable domain, with the rest obtained from reference TRBV7-8 and TRBJ1-2, is as follows: GAGVSQSPRYKVAKRGQDVALRCDPISGHVSLFWYQQALGQGPEFLTYFQNEAQLDKSGLPSDRFFAERPEGSVSTLKIQRTQQEDSAVYLCASSKGTGINGYTFGSGTRLTVV.